The 8 T cell receptor beta chains below were found in one sample sequenced in a study of blood T cell repertoires in COVID-19. Profiled with immunoSEQ multiplex PCR; TCRdb holds only in-frame clones, not every one. The sample has some 60,000 clones, about 80% seen once. Source material: peripheral blood. These TCRs come from a woman older than 75 with acute or convalescent COVID-19.

The chain links TRBV19 to TRBJ2-1, with 8 bases lining up with TRBD2. The CDR3 is made up of 15 amino acids. J gave up 5 bases and V 2 bases, and 5 bases lay outside the gene matches. Germline loops: CDR1 LNHDA, CDR2 SQIVND (reference sequence). The CDR3 DNA follows: TGTGCCAGTAGTATACGGTTAGCGGGAAACAATGAGCAGTTCTTC. Translation: CASSIRLAGNNEQFF. The full variable domain, with the rest looked up from reference TRBV19 and TRBJ2-1, is DGGITQSPKYLFRKEGQNVTLSCEQNLNHDAMYWYRQDPGQGLRLIYYSQIVNDFQKGDIAEGYSVSREKKESFPLTVTSAQKNPTAFYLCASSIRLAGNNEQFFGPGTRLTVL.

This chain joins TRBV5-1 and TRBJ2-5; 8 bases map to TRBD1. Germline loops: CDR1 SGHRS, CDR2 YFSETQ. Unmatched junction bases numbered 8, after V lost 3 bases and J lost 4 bases. The CDR3 is 15 residues long. The CDR3 nucleotides are TGCGCCAGCAGCTACGACGGGACAGGCGGAGAGACCCAGTACTTC. Its translation is CASSYDGTGGETQYF.

The chain is built from TRBV15 and TRBJ1-1, with D unresolved. The CDR3 runs 12 residues. The ends were cut back, 1 base at V and 11 bases at J, with 11 bases in the middle. The germline V gene encodes CDR1 LNHNV and CDR2 YYDKDF (reference sequence). The CDR3 region is CATSRGAGGAFF. CDR3 bases: TGTGCCACCAGCAGAGGGGCAGGAGGGGCTTTCTTT.

This chain uses TRBV9 with TRBJ2-2; 7 bases are shared with TRBD1. After removal of 2 bases from V and 1 base from J, the junction contained 8 bases not matched to a gene. The V gene's germline CDR1 is SGDLS and CDR2 YYNGEE. There are 17 residues in the CDR3. This CDR3 is CASSVLQGRGNTGELFF. For the CDR3, the DNA is TGTGCCAGCAGCGTCCTACAGGGGCGAGGGAACACCGGGGAGCTGTTTTTT.

The rearrangement uses TRBV7-3 and TRBJ1-1; TRBD1 matches at 7 bases. CDR1 SGHTA and CDR2 FQGTGA come from the germline V gene. The junction had 9 bases not matched to a gene; V was cut back by 5 bases and J by 6 bases. The CDR3 length is 14 residues. The CDR3 nucleotides are TGTGCCAGCAGCGCCAGGGGGGAATACGCTGAAGCTTTCTTT. The encoded protein is CASSARGEYAEAFF.

The chain couples TRBV6-1 to TRBJ2-5; 8 positions match TRBD1. Germline trimming cut 3 bases from V and 3 bases from J; bases unmatched to any gene: 0. CDR3 size: 13 residues. Germline-derived CDR1 and CDR2 are MNHNS and SASEGT. CDR3 in amino acids: CASSETGEETQYF. The CDR3 coding sequence is TGTGCCAGCAGTGAGACAGGGGAAGAGACCCAGTACTTC.

The CDR3 sequence is CASRSGGAADTQYF. As DNA, the CDR3 is TGTGCCAGCCGCAGCGGGGGGGCAGCAGATACGCAGTATTTT. The chain couples TRBV6-5 to TRBJ2-3; 10 bases map to TRBD2. In germline, CDR1 is MNHEY, CDR2 SVGAGI. After removal of 8 bases from V and 4 bases from J, the junction contained 6 bases not matched to a gene. The CDR3 contains 14 residues.

This clone was counted only a few times. The chain joins TRBV7-2 to TRBJ1-3; TRBD1 might be the D (6 bases). Germline V gene sequence: CDR1 SGHTA, CDR2 FQGNSA. This CDR3 has 14 amino acids. V was shortened by 8 bases and J by 1 base, with 12 bases between the two germline ends. The CDR3 loop is CASQRGASGNTIYF. CDR3 nucleotides: TGTGCCAGCCAGCGGGGGGCGTCTGGAAACACCATATATTTT.